The sample holds a few counts of the clone carrying this TCR beta chain. Profiled with immunoSEQ multiplex PCR; TCRdb holds only in-frame clones, not every one. The sample records some 100,000 clones, less than 95% being singletons. This specimen belongs to a study of OX40 agonist ivuxolimab in advanced cancers. The overall study: One hepatocellular carcinoma and two cutaneous melanoma patients partially responded.

The specimen comprised CD4+ or CD8+ T cells sorted from blood, sampled in a trial of the OX40 agonist ivuxolimab. The clonotype was recovered from an adult with an advanced solid tumor such as melanoma, head and neck, liver or kidney cancer.

CDR3 DNA: TGTGCCAGCAGCTTTCCCTCCTCCTACGAGCAGTACTTC. Its protein is CASSFPSSYEQYF. This rearrangement joins TRBV7-9 to TRBJ2-7; D not certain. Germline lookup yields CDR1 SEHNR and CDR2 FQNEAQ (reference sequence). The length of the CDR3 is 13 residues. V was shortened by 3 bases and J by 0 bases, with 6 bases between the two germline ends.